The source of this T cell receptor (beta chain) is a study of kidney transplant recipient with SARS-CoV-2 infection. This clonotype was counted many times. V was cut by 5 bases and J by 4 bases, with 23 bases left in between. Germline loops: CDR1 GTSNPN, CDR2 SVGIG (reference sequence). CDR3 size: 16 residues. TCRdb reprocessed the reads via MiXCR and lists one record per CDR3 protein. The sample has 200,000 to 300,000 distinct CDR3 sequences; less than 35% are singletons. Material: a blood sample, obtained at baseline and on approximately day 120 from a kidney transplant recipient. The sequence came from a male patient aged 25-45 years who had COVID-19 and was a kidney transplant recipient. Some T cells may have come from the graft donor. The chain recombines TRBV30 with TRBJ1-2; unclear D gene. CDR3 amino acids: CAWATTRYRKTYGYTF. Written as DNA, the CDR3 is TGTGCCTGGGCTACTACGCGTTATAGAAAGACCTATGGCTACACCTTC.